The text below deals with one TCR beta chain. Its antigen is not identified. The sample comes from a study of shared clonotypes between healthy human individuals. Study conclusions and caveats: The diversity represented, both genetic and in exposure history, was limited by few donors. Clonotype sharing across donors was expected to vary with sequencing depth.

Study processing details: ImmunoSEQ sequences covered only the junction and lacked quality scores; filtering therefore differed. Profiling relied on immunoSEQ multiplex PCR, and the TCRdb table lists in-frame clones only, not all of them. That table furnishes V, J and clone size, whereas the DNA furnished D and trimming. The table includes more than 400,000 clones, about 96% detected once. V was shortened by 10 bases and J by 1 base, with 16 bases between the two germline ends. Looked up from germline, CDR1 is MDHEN and CDR2 is SYDVKM. This CDR3 has 14 residues. This TCR derives from a woman younger than 45 in good health. Sequenced input: naive CD4+ T cells sorted from blood. Subset reported: CD45RA+ positively selected. The genes are TRBV28 and TRBJ1-1; maybe TRBD1 (6 bases). CDR3 in DNA: TGTGCCACCATCATTCAACAGGGGAACACTGAAGCTTTCTTT. Translated, it gives CATIIQQGNTEAFF.